A single T cell receptor (beta chain) is shown here with its context. Its antigen is not yet known. No base qualities exist here, and no much larger clone lies one base off it. TCRbeta CDR3 regions were amplified from genomic DNA using the immunoSEQ Assay, a bias-controlled multiplex PCR. In the source study's methods: Within the assay, amplification of reference gene primers was used to estimate how many nucleated cells each sample contained. Sequence reads were collapsed and filtered to measure the absolute abundance of every unique TCRbeta CDR3 rearrangement. For each sample, productive Simpson clonality was calculated as the square root of Simpson's diversity index across productive rearrangements. The source is immuneACCESS, and TCRdb retained only in-frame sequences with V and J called. Part of the clones is not carried over; for the studies checked, unresolved V genes explain less than half of this, and the remainder is unexplained. V, J and clone size reflect that table, while D and trimming were determined from the DNA. The sample table holds 300,000 to 350,000 clones, of which 88% were seen once. The ten largest clones add up to over 4.5% of the sample.

The CDR3 measures 16 amino acids from cysteine to phenylalanine. The sequence is cut down to CDR3 DNA, 48 bases in frame from base 1. Deletion took 3 bases off V and 1 base off J, with a span of 13 bases between the germline ends. Via the germline V gene (reference sequence), CDR1 is MNHEY and CDR2 SMNVEV. Enrolling through a virtual design, the prospective study's participants ranged in age from roughly 18 to 89 years and lived across roughly 24 United States geographic areas. To assign participants to cohorts, the prospective study relied on clinical history that participants themselves reported in a screening survey and a study questionnaire. For ImmuneRACE Cohort 3, a participant was defined as recovered based on two consecutive negative NP/OP PCR tests, clearance by a healthcare professional, or resolution of symptoms. In the prospective study, mobile phlebotomists collected whole blood, serum and a nasopharyngeal or oropharyngeal swab from each participant. Over a roughly two-month period, participants in the prospective study had the option of providing additional blood draws and questionnaires. Blood samples from the prospective study were shipped frozen or at room temperature prior to DNA extraction.

This sample was taken from a study of blood T cell repertoires in COVID-19 (TCRdb year 2020). Turning to the overall study: Collaborator samples came from the United States, Italy and Spain and covered acute and convalescent phases of COVID-19. Where HLA class I and class II types were available, the types were taken from metadata supplied by the sample provider, not from assay-based typing. Sample metadata almost always included a de-identified subject ID, COVID-19 status, age in years and sex. The samples were drawn from two sources: the first 160 participants of the ongoing ImmuneRACE study, and 1,254 subjects contributed by 6 global collaborators. Deeply sampled blood TCRbeta repertoires from subjects exposed to, actively infected with, or recovered from COVID-19 were included in the dataset. The repertoires were released in a freely available public database intended as a resource for research on the immune response to SARS-CoV-2. The material from the prospective study consisted of cDNA or gDNA derived from T cells, B-cell-depleted T cells, or PBMCs.

The research as a whole found: Clinical and demographic metadata were provided uncurated, with the amount varying by source and participant.

The receptor was derived from a man aged 25 to 40 who had recovered from COVID-19. The rearranged segments are TRBV27 and TRBJ2-1; TRBD2 is a possible D gene, resting on 6 matching bases. Sequencing was performed on PBMCs or T cells enriched from blood (not recorded which). For the CDR3, the sequence is CASSFGGVGSYNEQFF. The bases read TGTGCCAGCAGTTTTGGCGGGGTAGGGTCCTACAATGAGCAGTTCTTC.